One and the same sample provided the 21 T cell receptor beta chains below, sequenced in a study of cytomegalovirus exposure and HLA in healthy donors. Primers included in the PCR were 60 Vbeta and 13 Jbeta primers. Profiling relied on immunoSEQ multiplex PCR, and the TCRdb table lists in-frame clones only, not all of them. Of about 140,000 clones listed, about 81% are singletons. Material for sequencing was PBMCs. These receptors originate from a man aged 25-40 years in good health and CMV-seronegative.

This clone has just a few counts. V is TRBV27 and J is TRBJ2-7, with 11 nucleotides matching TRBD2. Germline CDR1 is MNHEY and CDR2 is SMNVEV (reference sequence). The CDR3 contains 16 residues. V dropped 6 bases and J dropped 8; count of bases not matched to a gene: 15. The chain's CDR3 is CASSQTAGLAEIQQYF. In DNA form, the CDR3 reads TGTGCCAGCAGCCAAACCGCGGGACTAGCGGAGATACAGCAGTACTTC.

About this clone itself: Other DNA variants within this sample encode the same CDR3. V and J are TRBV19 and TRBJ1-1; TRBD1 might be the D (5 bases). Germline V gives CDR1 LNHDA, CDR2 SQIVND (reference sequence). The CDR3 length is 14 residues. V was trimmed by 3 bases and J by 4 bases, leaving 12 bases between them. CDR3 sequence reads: CASSMGRGSTEAFF. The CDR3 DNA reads TGTGCCAGTAGTATGGGACGGGGGAGCACTGAAGCTTTCTTT.

The CDR3 coding sequence is TGTGCCAGCAGCGCTCATTCCTTGGACAGGAACACTGAAGCTTTCTTT. The encoded protein is CASSAHSLDRNTEAFF. V and J are TRBV7-9 and TRBJ1-1, with a possible D match to TRBD1 (6 bases). V lost 5 bases and J 1 base, leaving 17 bases between the germline ends. The CDR3 spans 16 residues. Germline V gene data show CDR1 as SEHNR and CDR2 as FQNEAQ (reference sequence).

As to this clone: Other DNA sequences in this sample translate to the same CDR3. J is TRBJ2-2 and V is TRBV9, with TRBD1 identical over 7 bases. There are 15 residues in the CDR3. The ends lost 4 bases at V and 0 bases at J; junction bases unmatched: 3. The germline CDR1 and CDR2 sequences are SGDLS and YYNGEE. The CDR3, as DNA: TGTGCCAGCAGCCCAGGACAGGCGAACACCGGGGAGCTGTTTTTT. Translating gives CASSPGQANTGELFF.

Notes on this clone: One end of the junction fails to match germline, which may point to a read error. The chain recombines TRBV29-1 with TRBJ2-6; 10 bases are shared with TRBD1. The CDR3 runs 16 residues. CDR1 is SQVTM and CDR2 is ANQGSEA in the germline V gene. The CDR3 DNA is TGCAGCGTTGTTCCGGGACAGGGGTCCGGGGCCAACGGCCTGACTTTC. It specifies CSVVPGQGSGANGLTF.

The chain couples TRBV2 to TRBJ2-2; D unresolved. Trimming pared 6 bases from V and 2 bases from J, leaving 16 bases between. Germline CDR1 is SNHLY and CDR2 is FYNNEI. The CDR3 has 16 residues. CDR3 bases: TGTGCCAGCAGGGAATTTTTTAGTCGTAACACCGGGGAGCTGTTTTTT. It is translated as CASREFFSRNTGELFF. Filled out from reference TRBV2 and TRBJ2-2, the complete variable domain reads EPEVTQTPSHQVTQMGQEVILRCVPISNHLYFYWYRQILGQKVEFLVSFYNNEISEKSEIFDDQFSVERPDGSNFTLKIRSTKLEDSAMYFCASREFFSRNTGELFFGEGSRLTVL.

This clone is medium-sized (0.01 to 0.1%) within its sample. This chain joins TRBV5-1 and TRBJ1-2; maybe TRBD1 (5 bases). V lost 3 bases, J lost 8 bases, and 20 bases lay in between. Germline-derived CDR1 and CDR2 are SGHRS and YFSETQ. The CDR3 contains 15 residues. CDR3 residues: CASSWGVKRLEGYTF. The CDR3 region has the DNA TGCGCCAGCAGCTGGGGGGTCAAGCGACTGGAGGGCTACACCTTC.

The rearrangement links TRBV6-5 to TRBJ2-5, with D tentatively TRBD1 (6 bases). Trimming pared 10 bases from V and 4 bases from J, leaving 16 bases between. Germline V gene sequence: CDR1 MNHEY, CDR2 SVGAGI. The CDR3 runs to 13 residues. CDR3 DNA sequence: TGTGCCATCAGCGAGGACAGTAGAGAGACCCAGTACTTC. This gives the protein CAISEDSRETQYF.

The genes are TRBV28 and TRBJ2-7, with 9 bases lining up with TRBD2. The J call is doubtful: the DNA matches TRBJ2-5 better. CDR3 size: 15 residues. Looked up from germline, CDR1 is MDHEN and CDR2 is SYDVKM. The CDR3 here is CASSPAGGSGETQYF. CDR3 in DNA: TGTGCCAGCAGTCCAGCGGGAGGTTCGGGGGAGACCCAGTACTTC.

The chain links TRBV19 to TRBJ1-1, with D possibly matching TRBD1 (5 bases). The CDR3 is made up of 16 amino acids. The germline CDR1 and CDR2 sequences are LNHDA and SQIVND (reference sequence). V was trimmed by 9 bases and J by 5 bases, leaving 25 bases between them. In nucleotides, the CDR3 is TGTGCCAGCAAAAGCCAAGCTCAGGGAGGCGGGACTGAAGCTTTCTTT. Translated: CASKSQAQGGGTEAFF. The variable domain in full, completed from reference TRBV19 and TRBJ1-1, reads DGGITQSPKYLFRKEGQNVTLSCEQNLNHDAMYWYRQDPGQGLRLIYYSQIVNDFQKGDIAEGYSVSREKKESFPLTVTSAQKNPTAFYLCASKSQAQGGGTEAFFGQGTRLTVV.

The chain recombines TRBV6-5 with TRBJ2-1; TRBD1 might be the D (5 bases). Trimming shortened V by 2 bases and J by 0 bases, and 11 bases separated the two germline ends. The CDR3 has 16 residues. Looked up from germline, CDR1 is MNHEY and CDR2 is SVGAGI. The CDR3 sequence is CASSYRGPSSYNEQFF. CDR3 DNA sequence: TGTGCCAGCAGTTACAGGGGCCCTAGCTCCTACAATGAGCAGTTCTTC.

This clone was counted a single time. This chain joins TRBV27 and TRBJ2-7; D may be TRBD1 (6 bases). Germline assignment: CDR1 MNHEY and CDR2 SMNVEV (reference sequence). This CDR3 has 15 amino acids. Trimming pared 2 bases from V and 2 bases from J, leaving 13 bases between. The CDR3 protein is CASSLNPDSPYEQYF. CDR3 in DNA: TGTGCCAGCAGTTTAAATCCGGACAGCCCCTACGAGCAGTACTTC.

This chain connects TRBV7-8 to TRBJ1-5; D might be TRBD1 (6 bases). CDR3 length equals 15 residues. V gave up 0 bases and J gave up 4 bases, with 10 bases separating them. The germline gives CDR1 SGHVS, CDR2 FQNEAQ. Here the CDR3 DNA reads TGTGCCAGCAGCTTAGCTGGGACACTGAATCAGCCCCAGCATTTT. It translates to CASSLAGTLNQPQHF.

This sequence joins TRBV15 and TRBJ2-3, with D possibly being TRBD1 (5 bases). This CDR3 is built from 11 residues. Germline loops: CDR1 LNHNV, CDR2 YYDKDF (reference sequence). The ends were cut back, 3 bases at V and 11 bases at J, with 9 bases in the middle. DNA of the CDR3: TGTGCCACCAGCAGGGTAGGGGTGCAGTATTTT. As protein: CATSRVGVQYF. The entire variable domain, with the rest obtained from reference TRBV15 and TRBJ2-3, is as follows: DAMVIQNPRYQVTQFGKPVTLSCSQTLNHNVMYWYQQKSSQAPKLLFHYYDKDFNNEADTPDNFQSRRPNTSFCFLDIRSPGLGDTAMYLCATSRVGVQYFGPGTRLTVL.

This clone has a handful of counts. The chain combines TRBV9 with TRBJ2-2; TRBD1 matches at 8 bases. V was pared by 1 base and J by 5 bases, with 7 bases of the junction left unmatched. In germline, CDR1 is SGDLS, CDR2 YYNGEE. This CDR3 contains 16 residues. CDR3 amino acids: CASSVSSQGATGELFF. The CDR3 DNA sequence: TGTGCCAGCAGCGTATCAAGCCAGGGGGCAACCGGGGAGCTGTTTTTT.

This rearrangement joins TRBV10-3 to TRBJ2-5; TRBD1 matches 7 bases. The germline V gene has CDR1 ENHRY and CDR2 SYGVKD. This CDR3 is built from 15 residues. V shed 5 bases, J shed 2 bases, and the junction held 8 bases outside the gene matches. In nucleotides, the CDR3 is TGTGCCATCAGTCCGGGACAGCCCCTTCAAGAGACCCAGTACTTC. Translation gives CAISPGQPLQETQYF.

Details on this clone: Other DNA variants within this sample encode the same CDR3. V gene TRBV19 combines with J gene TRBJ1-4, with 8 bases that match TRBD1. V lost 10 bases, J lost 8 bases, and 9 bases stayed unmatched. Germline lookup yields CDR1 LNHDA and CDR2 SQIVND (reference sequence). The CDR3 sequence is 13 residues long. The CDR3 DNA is TGTGCCACCCGAGACAGGGGTGGCGAAAAACTGTTTTTT. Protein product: CATRDRGGEKLFF.

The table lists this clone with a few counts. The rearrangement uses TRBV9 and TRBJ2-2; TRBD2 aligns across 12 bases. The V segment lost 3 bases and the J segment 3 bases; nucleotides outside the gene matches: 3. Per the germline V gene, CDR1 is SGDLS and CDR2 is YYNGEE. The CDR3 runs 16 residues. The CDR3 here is CASSGTSGVHTGELFF. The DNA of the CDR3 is TGTGCCAGCAGCGGGACTAGCGGGGTTCACACCGGGGAGCTGTTTTTT. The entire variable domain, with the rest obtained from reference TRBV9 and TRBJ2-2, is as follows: DSGVTQTPKHLITATGQRVTLRCSPRSGDLSVYWYQQSLDQGLQFLIQYYNGEERAKGNILERFSAQQFPDLHSELNLSSLELGDSALYFCASSGTSGVHTGELFFGEGSRLTVL.

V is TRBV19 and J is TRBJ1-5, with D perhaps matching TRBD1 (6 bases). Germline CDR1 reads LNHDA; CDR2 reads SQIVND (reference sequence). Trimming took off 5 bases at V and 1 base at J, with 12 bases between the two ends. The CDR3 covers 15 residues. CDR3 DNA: TGTGCCAGTAGTGTCGGACAGACAAGCAATCAGCCCCAGCATTTT. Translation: CASSVGQTSNQPQHF.

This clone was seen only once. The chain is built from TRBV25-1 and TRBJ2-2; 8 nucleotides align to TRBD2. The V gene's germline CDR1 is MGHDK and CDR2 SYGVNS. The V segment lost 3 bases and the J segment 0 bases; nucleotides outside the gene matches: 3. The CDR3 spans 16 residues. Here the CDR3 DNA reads TGTGCCAGCAGTGAGGGCGGGAGGTCGAACACCGGGGAGCTGTTTTTT. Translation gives CASSEGGRSNTGELFF.

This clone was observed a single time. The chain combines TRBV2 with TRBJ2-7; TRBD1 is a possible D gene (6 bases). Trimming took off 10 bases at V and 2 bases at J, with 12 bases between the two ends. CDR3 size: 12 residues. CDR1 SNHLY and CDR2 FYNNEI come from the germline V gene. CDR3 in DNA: TGTGCCACAGGGGTTATTACCTACGAGCAGTACTTC. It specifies CATGVITYEQYF.